A single sample gave rise to the 20 T cell receptor beta chains below, sequenced in a study of T cell responses to AZD1222 COVID-19 vaccine. The protocol was immunoSEQ multiplex PCR, while the TCRdb copy is restricted to in-frame clones and leaves out a portion. The repertoire holds under 95,000 clones, with about nine tenths as singletons. The sequences come from peripheral blood, collected 28 days after the second AZD1222 dose. These receptors were taken from an adult who received the AZD1222 COVID-19 vaccine.

The chain has TRBV6-5 and TRBJ2-1; D assignment may be TRBD1 or TRBD2 (5 bases each). Germline CDR1 reads MNHEY; CDR2 reads SVGAGI. V shed 5 bases and J shed 14 bases, with 19 bases lying between them. There are 13 residues in the CDR3. CDR3 sequence reads: CASSTTNEGIKFF. The CDR3 DNA is TGTGCCAGCAGTACCACCAACGAGGGGATTAAGTTCTTC.

The rearrangement links TRBV24-1 to TRBJ2-7; D uncertain. The CDR3 covers 12 residues. Trimming removed 1 base from V and 5 bases from J, with 5 bases in between. CDR1 and CDR2 (germline): KGHDR, SFDVKD. The CDR3 sequence: CATSDLRNEQYF. Written as DNA, the CDR3 is TGTGCCACCAGTGATTTAAGGAACGAGCAGTACTTC.

The chain employs TRBV11-2 and TRBJ1-1; 7 bases agree with TRBD1. The CDR3 has 14 amino acids. Per the germline V gene, CDR1 is SGHAT and CDR2 is FQNNGV. With 6 bases clipped from V and 0 bases from J, the junction kept 4 bases outside the gene matches. The CDR3 reads CASRWGQMNTEAFF. DNA for the CDR3: TGTGCCAGCAGATGGGGACAGATGAACACTGAAGCTTTCTTT.

The chain carries TRBV19 and TRBJ1-1; no reliable D call. The CDR3 is 11 amino acids. The V gene lost 6 bases and the J gene lost 7 bases, with 9 bases spanning the gap. Germline loops: CDR1 LNHDA, CDR2 SQIVND (reference sequence). The CDR3 nucleotides are TGTGCCAGTAGCACAGTCCTTGAAGCTTTCTTT. Translated, it gives CASSTVLEAFF.

The V and J genes are TRBV7-9 and TRBJ1-5; D is uncertain. Trimming pared 5 bases from V and 0 bases from J, leaving 8 bases between. There are 14 residues in the CDR3. Germline CDR1 SEHNR, CDR2 FQNEAQ (reference sequence). The CDR3 reads CASSVDNSNQPQHF. CDR3 coding DNA: TGTGCCAGCAGCGTAGACAATAGCAATCAGCCCCAGCATTTT.

This clone has more than one count but fewer than ten. V usage is TRBV5-5 and J usage is TRBJ2-7; 9 bases are a match to TRBD2. The CDR3 spans 17 residues. The germline V gene encodes CDR1 SGHKS and CDR2 YYEKEE (reference sequence). With 0 bases clipped from V and 1 base from J, the junction kept 8 bases outside the gene matches. CDR3 nucleotide sequence: TGTGCCAGCAGCTTGGGGTTCCCTAGCGGGATTTCCTACGAGCAGTACTTC. This gives the protein CASSLGFPSGISYEQYF.

V and J are TRBV6-5 and TRBJ1-4; TRBD1 might be the D (5 bases). V was cut by 6 bases and J by 0 bases, with 8 bases left in between. The CDR3 covers 14 residues. The germline gives CDR1 MNHEY, CDR2 SVGAGI. The CDR3: CASSAGPTNEKLFF. As DNA, the CDR3 is TGTGCCAGCAGCGCAGGGCCAACTAATGAAAAACTGTTTTTT.

The gene calls are TRBV3-1 (or the pseudogene TRBV3-2) and TRBJ1-1; TRBD1 agrees at 7 bases. In germline, CDR1 is LGHDT, CDR2 YNNKEL (reference sequence). The CDR3 covers 14 residues. Germline trimming cut 5 bases from V and 1 base from J; bases unmatched to any gene: 4. DNA for the CDR3: TGTGCCAGCAGCTACGACAGGGCGAACACTGAAGCTTTCTTT. Translation: CASSYDRANTEAFF.

The rearrangement uses TRBV7-2 and TRBJ2-1; no reliable D call. Germline CDR1 reads SGHTA; CDR2 reads FQGNSA. Trimming left V 7 bases short and J 0 bases short, with 19 bases between. The CDR3 totals 17 residues. CDR3 region: CASTTFGRYDSYNEQFF. The CDR3 coding sequence is TGTGCCAGCACCACCTTTGGCAGGTACGACTCCTACAATGAGCAGTTCTTC. Full variable domain (missing parts from reference TRBV7-2 and TRBJ2-1): GAGVSQSPSNKVTEKGKDVELRCDPISGHTALYWYRQSLGQGLEFLIYFQGNSAPDKSGLPSDRFSAERTGGSVSTLTIQRTQQEDSAVYLCASTTFGRYDSYNEQFFGPGTRLTVL.

V gene TRBV5-4 combines with J gene TRBJ2-1; 7 nucleotides agree with TRBD1. CDR3 length: 14 amino acids. V shed 5 bases and J 3 bases; nucleotides not matched to a gene: 5. Germline V gives CDR1 SGHNT, CDR2 YYREEE (reference sequence). This CDR3 reads CASSSGQDYNEQFF. The CDR3 bases are TGTGCCAGCAGTTCCGGACAGGACTACAATGAGCAGTTCTTC. Complete variable domain (other parts from reference TRBV5-4 and TRBJ2-1): ETGVTQSPTHLIKTRGQQVTLRCSSQSGHNTVSWYQQALGQGPQFIFQYYREEENGRGNFPPRFSGLQFPNYSSELNVNALELDDSALYLCASSSGQDYNEQFFGPGTRLTVL.

This CDR3 reads CASSQAGTNYGYTF. The CDR3, as DNA: TGCGCCAGCAGCCAAGCAGGGACTAACTATGGCTACACCTTC. The chain carries TRBV4-1 and TRBJ1-2, with D perhaps matching TRBD1 (5 bases). There are 14 residues in the CDR3. Germline V CDR1 and CDR2: MGHRA, YSYEKL. V dropped 1 base and J dropped 0 bases, with 6 bases sitting between them.

This clone was seen a few times. V usage is TRBV7-3 and J usage is TRBJ1-6; 8 bases are shared with TRBD1. The CDR3 extends over 15 amino acids. Germline loops: CDR1 SGHTA, CDR2 FQGTGA. The V and J ends lost 5 bases and 8 bases, in that order; junction bases with no gene match: 8. CDR3 sequence (DNA): TGTGCCAGCAGCACGACAGGGGCCCTCCATTCACCCCTCCACTTT. Its translation: CASSTTGALHSPLHF.

This chain joins TRBV30 and TRBJ1-2; D uncertain. Germline V gene sequence: CDR1 GTSNPN, CDR2 SVGIG (reference sequence). This CDR3 contains 10 residues. The germline V and J ends were trimmed by 2 bases and 6 bases, with 4 bases remaining between them. The CDR3 loop is CAWSLDGYTF. In nucleotides, the CDR3 is TGTGCCTGGAGTTTAGATGGCTACACCTTC.

J is TRBJ2-7 and V is TRBV9; either TRBD1 or TRBD2 may supply D (6 bases each). The CDR3 totals 15 residues. The ends were cut back, 4 bases at V and 0 bases at J, with 14 bases in the middle. Germline loops: CDR1 SGDLS, CDR2 YYNGEE. CDR3 nucleotides: TGTGCCAGCAGCCCCTCCGGGGGCCTCTCCTACGAGCAGTACTTC. It codes for CASSPSGGLSYEQYF.

J is TRBJ2-3 and V is TRBV25-1; TRBD2 matches 8 bases. V shed 11 bases and J 1 base; nucleotides not matched to a gene: 8. Looked up from germline, CDR1 is MGHDK and CDR2 is SYGVNS. The CDR3 is 14 residues long. CDR3 in DNA: TGTGCCCGACTAGAGCGGGGGTGCACAGATACGCAGTATTTT. It translates to CARLERGCTDTQYF.

The sample holds one count of this clone. The V call is TRBV2, the J call TRBJ1-2; TRBD1 agrees at 7 bases. Germline V gene sequence: CDR1 SNHLY, CDR2 FYNNEI. The length of the CDR3 is 13 residues. V dropped 2 bases and J dropped 6; count of bases not matched to a gene: 3. The CDR3 sequence: CASSERQGDGYTF. As DNA, the CDR3 is TGTGCCAGCAGTGAAAGGCAGGGGGATGGCTACACCTTC.

V and J are TRBV11-3 and TRBJ2-1; perhaps D is TRBD1 or TRBD2 (5 bases each). The V and J ends lost 5 bases and 5 bases respectively, with 16 bases between them. CDR3 length: 15 amino acids. The germline gives CDR1 SGHNT, CDR2 YENEEA. This chain's CDR3 is CASSPGTGFDNEQFF. CDR3 DNA sequence: TGTGCCAGCAGCCCAGGGACGGGATTCGACAATGAGCAGTTCTTC.

V and J are TRBV27 and TRBJ1-1, with 8 positions matching TRBD1. The CDR3 spans 15 residues. From germline, CDR1 is MNHEY and CDR2 SMNVEV (reference sequence). Trimming took 2 bases from V and 4 from J; bases not matched to a gene: 6. The CDR3 DNA sequence: TGTGCCAGCAGTTTAAGGAGACAGGGGAGCACTGAAGCTTTCTTT. Protein sequence: CASSLRRQGSTEAFF.

This clone has only one observation. V is TRBV12-3 or TRBV12-4 and J is TRBJ1-5; D is ambiguous. The CDR3 is made up of 13 amino acids. The V and J ends lost 7 bases and 4 bases respectively, with 11 bases between them. The CDR3 nucleotides read TGTGCCAGCACTCCGGGCTATAATCAGCCCCAGCATTTT. Its translation is CASTPGYNQPQHF.

This clone was recorded only once. The chain combines TRBV2 with TRBJ1-4; D is unclear. Trimming cost V 8 bases and J 2 bases, with 15 bases left between them. In germline, CDR1 is SNHLY, CDR2 FYNNEI. The CDR3 has 15 residues. The CDR3 bases are TGTGCCAGCGCCCTGTCGGGGTCCACTAATGAAAAACTGTTTTTT. Protein product: CASALSGSTNEKLFF.